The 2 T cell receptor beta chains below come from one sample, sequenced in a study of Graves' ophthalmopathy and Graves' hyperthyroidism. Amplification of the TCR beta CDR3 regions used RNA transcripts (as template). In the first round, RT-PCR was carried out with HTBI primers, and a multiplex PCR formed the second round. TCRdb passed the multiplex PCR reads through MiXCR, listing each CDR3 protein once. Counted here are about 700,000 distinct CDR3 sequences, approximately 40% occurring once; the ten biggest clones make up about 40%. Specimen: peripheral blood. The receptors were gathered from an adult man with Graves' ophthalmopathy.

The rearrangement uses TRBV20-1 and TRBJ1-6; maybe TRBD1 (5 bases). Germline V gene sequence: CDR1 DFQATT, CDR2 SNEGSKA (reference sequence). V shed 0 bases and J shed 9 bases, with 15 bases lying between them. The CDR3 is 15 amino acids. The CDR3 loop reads CSARDETGATSPLHF. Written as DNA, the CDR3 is TGCAGTGCTAGAGACGAAACCGGGGCTACTTCACCCCTCCACTTT.

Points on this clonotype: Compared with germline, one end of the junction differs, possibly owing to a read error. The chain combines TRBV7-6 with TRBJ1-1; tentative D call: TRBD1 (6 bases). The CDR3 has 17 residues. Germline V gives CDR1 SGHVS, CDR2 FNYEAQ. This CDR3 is CASSFGTQNKVPCGAFF. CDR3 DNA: TGTGCTAGCAGCTTCGGGACACAGAACAAAGTGCCATGTGGAGCTTTCTTT.